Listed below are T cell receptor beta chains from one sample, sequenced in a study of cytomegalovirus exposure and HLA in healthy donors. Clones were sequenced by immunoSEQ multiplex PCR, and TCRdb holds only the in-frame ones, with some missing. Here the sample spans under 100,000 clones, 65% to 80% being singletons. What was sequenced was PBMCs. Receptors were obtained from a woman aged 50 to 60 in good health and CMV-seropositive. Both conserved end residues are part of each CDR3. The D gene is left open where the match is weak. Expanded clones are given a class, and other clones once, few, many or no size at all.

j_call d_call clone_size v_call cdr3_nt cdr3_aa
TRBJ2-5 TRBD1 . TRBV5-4 TGTGCCAGCAGACTTCCCGGGACAGGCAAAGAGACCCAGTACTTC CASRLPGTGKETQYF
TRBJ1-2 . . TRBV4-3 TGCGCCAGCAGCAAGGCCGGGTCCCTAGTCGGCTACACCTTC CASSKAGSLVGYTF
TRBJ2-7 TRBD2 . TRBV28 TGTGCCAGCAGTTTCCCTGCCGGGACTAGCTACGGGCCACATGAGTACGAGCAGTACTTC CASSFPAGTSYGPHEYEQYF
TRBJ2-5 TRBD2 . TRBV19 TGTGCCAGTAGTACCGAAGCGGGAGGTGGACAAGAGACCCAGTACTTC CASSTEAGGGQETQYF
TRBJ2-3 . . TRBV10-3 TGTGCCATCAGTGAGGACAGGTATCAAGATACGCAGTATTTT CAISEDRYQDTQYF
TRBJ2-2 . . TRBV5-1 TGCGCCAGCAGCTTGTTACAACCGAACACCGGGGAGCTGTTTTTT CASSLLQPNTGELFF
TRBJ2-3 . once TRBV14 TGTGCCAGCAGTCCCCGGTCAGATACGCAGTATTTT CASSPRSDTQYF
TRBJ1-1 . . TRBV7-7 TGTGCTAGCAGCCCGCTGGGGGTGGGAGGCGAAGCTTTCTTT CASSPLGVGGEAFF
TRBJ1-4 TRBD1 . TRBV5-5 TGTGCCAGCAGTTGGGCGACAGGGGTTAATGAAAAACTGTTTTTT CASSWATGVNEKLFF
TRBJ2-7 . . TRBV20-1 TGCAGTGCTTCGTCCCTTCGGGGTGTGGACTTC CSASSLRGVDF
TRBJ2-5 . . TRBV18 TGTGCCAGCTCACCCCCCATTCCCCAAGAGACCCAGTACTTC CASSPPIPQETQYF